This T cell receptor (beta chain) emerged from a study of blood T cell repertoires in COVID-19. Study-level information: PBMCs, B-cell-depleted T cells, or T cells provided the cDNA or gDNA that made up the material.

The data were produced by immunoSEQ multiplex PCR, yet TCRdb's version contains in-frame clones alone and is incomplete. The data contain around 170,000 clones, approximately 87% of them singletons. Source material: peripheral blood. This receptor was taken from a woman between 70 and 85 years old with acute or convalescent COVID-19.

CDR3 bases: TGTGCCAGCAGCTTACTAGGGACACCCACAGATACGCAGTATTTT. Its translation is CASSLLGTPTDTQYF. This chain joins TRBV11-3 and TRBJ2-3, with a possible D match to TRBD1 (6 bases). Trimming removed 2 bases from V and 2 bases from J, with 11 bases in between. Germline V gene sequence: CDR1 SGHNT, CDR2 YENEEA. The CDR3 runs 15 residues.